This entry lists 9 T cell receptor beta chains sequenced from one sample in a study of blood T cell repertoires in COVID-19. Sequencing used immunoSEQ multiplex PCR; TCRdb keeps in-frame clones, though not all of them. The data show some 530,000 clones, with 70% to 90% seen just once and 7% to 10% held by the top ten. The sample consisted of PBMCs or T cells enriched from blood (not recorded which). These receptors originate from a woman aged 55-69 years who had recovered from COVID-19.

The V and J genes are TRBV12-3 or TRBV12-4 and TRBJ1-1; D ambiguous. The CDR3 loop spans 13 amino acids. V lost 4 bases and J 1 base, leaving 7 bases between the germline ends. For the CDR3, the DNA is TGTGCCAGCAGTTGGAGAACGAACACTGAAGCTTTCTTT. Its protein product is CASSWRTNTEAFF.

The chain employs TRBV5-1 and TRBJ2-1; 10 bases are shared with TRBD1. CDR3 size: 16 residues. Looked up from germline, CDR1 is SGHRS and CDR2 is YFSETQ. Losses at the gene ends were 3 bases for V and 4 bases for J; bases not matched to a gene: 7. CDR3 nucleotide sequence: TGCGCCAGCAGCTCCTCGACAGGGGGCTCGTACAATGAGCAGTTCTTC. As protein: CASSSSTGGSYNEQFF.

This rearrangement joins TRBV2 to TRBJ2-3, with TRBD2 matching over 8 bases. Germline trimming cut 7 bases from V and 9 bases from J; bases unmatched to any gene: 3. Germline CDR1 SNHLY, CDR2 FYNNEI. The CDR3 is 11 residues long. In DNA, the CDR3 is TGTGCCAGCAAAGCGGGGGAAACGCAGTATTTT. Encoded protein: CASKAGETQYF.

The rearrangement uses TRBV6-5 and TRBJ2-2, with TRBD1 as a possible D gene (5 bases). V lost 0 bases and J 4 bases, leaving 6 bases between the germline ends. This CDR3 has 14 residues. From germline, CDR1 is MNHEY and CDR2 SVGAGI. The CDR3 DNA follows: TGTGCCAGCAGTTACTCAGGGGCCACCGGGGAGCTGTTTTTT. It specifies CASSYSGATGELFF.

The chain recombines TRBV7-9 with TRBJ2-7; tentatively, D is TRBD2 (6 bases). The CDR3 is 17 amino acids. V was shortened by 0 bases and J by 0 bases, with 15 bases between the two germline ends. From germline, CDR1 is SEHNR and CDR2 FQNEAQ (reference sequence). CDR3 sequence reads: CASSLAGGWESSYEQYF. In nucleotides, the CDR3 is TGTGCCAGCAGCTTAGCGGGGGGATGGGAGAGCTCCTACGAGCAGTACTTC.

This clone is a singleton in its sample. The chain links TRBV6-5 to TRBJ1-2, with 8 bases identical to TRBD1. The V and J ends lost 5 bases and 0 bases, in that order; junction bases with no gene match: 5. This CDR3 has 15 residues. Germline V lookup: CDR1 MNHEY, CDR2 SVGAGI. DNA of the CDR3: TGTGCCAGCAGTCAACAGGGGGATTCTAACTATGGCTACACCTTC. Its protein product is CASSQQGDSNYGYTF.

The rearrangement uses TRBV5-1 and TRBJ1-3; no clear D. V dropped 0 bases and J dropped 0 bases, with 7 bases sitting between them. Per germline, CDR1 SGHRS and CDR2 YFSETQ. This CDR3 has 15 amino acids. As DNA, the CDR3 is TGCGCCAGCAGCTTGGACACAAGCTCTGGAAACACCATATATTTT. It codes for CASSLDTSSGNTIYF.

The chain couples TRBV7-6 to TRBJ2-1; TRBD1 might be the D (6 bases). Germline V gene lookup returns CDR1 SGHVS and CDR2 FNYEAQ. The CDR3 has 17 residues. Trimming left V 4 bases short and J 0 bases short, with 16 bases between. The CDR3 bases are TGTGCCAGCAGCTCCGCTCTTACAGGGAGCTCCTACAATGAGCAGTTCTTC. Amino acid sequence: CASSSALTGSSYNEQFF. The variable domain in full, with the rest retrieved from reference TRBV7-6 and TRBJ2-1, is GAGVSQSPRYKVTKRGQDVALRCDPISGHVSLYWYRQALGQGPEFLTYFNYEAQQDKSGLPNDRFSAERPEGSISTLTIQRTEQRDSAMYRCASSSALTGSSYNEQFFGPGTRLTVL.

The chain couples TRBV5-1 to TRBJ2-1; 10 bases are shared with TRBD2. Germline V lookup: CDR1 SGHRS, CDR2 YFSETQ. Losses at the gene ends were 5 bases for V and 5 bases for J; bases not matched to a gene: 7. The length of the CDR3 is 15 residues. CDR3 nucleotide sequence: TGCGCCAGCAGGGCCCTAGCGGGGGAAAACAATGAGCAGTTCTTC. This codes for CASRALAGENNEQFF.